The rows below give T cell receptor beta chains drawn from one sample of a study of T cell responses to AZD1222 COVID-19 vaccine. TCRdb's copy holds only in-frame clones and misses some; the assay was immunoSEQ multiplex PCR. The sample carries about 180,000 clones, around nine tenths recorded once. The sequenced sample was peripheral blood, obtained 28 days after the second AZD1222 dose. The receptors were gathered from an adult who received the AZD1222 COVID-19 vaccine. CDR3s include the opening cysteine and the closing phenylalanine or tryptophan. D genes are given only for firm matches. Rows may omit the clone size; those that give it use once, few, many or a size class.

j_gene	abundance	d_gene	len	v_gene	CDR3nt	CDR3aa
TRBJ2-3	.	TRBD2	18	TRBV10-1	TGCGCCAGCAGTGAGTCAAGGGCTAGCGGGACTTCCACAGATACGCAGTATTTT	CASSESRASGTSTDTQYF
TRBJ1-1	.	.	11	TRBV30	TGTGCCACTCACGGGGTAGGTGAAGCTTTCTTT	CATHGVGEAFF
TRBJ1-3	.	.	13	TRBV6-5	TGTGCCAGCAGCACAGGGTTTGGAAACACCATATATTTT	CASSTGFGNTIYF
TRBJ2-7	.	.	14	TRBV28	TGTGCCAGCTCTGGGCCGTATGCAGGCTACGAGCAGTACTTC	CASSGPYAGYEQYF
TRBJ2-7	few	.	11	TRBV13	TGTGCCAGCAGCTCTCGATACGAGCAGTACTTC	CASSSRYEQYF
TRBJ1-1	.	.	14	TRBV5-1	TGCGCCAGCAGCTGGCCAGGGGAAAAGGATGAAGCTTTCTTT	CASSWPGEKDEAFF
TRBJ1-2	few	.	13	TRBV30	TGTGCCTGGAGTGTACAGGGCGACTATGGCTACACCTTC	CAWSVQGDYGYTF
TRBJ1-2	few	TRBD1	10	TRBV29-1	TGCAGCGTTGGAGACAGGGCGGGCACCTTC	CSVGDRAGTF
TRBJ2-3	once	.	15	TRBV18	TGTGCCAGCTCACCTCGCCAGGGTCACACAGATACGCAGTATTTT	CASSPRQGHTDTQYF
TRBJ1-2	.	.	15	TRBV28	TGTGCCAGCAGTATGGCGGGGGAGCAACTTAATGGCTACACCTTC	CASSMAGEQLNGYTF
TRBJ2-1	.	.	13	TRBV7-8	TGTGCCAGCAGCTCCCCCTTACGGAATGAGCAGTTCTTC	CASSSPLRNEQFF
TRBJ1-5	.	.	14	TRBV7-2	TGTGCCAGCAGCTTACTGGGGGCCTATCAGCCCCAGCATTTT	CASSLLGAYQPQHF
TRBJ2-5	.	.	15	TRBV5-1	TGCGCCAGCAGCTTAGTAGGGAAGTTGGCAGAGACCCAGTACTTC	CASSLVGKLAETQYF
TRBJ2-5	.	TRBD2	14	TRBV5-1	TGCGCCAGCAGCCAAGCGGGGGGGCGAGAGACCCAGTACTTC	CASSQAGGRETQYF
TRBJ2-3	few	.	12	TRBV2	TGTGCCAGCAGTGATGGACCAGATACGCAGTATTTT	CASSDGPDTQYF
TRBJ2-7	.	.	15	TRBV3-1/TRBV3-2	TGTGCCAGCAGCCAAGATTTTACGGGGGCTGATGAGCAGTACTTC	CASSQDFTGADEQYF
TRBJ1-2	.	.	13	TRBV2	TGTGCCAGCCGATCGTTAGGGAACTATGGCTACACCTTC	CASRSLGNYGYTF
TRBJ2-1	once	.	14	TRBV5-1	TGCGCCAGCAGCTTGGATCGGACTTTCAATGAGCAGTTCTTC	CASSLDRTFNEQFF
TRBJ1-1	.	TRBD1	18	TRBV18	TGTGCCAGCTCACCACGAGCGGGACAGGGGGCGATGAACACTGAAGCTTTCTTT	CASSPRAGQGAMNTEAFF
TRBJ2-1	.	.	14	TRBV6-5	TGTGCCAGCGGATCGGGACTCTTTCCCTATGAGCAGTTCTTC	CASGSGLFPYEQFF
TRBJ2-6	.	.	15	TRBV9	TGTGCCAGCAGCGTGGTTGGTCCTGGGGCCAACGTCCTGACTTTC	CASSVVGPGANVLTF
TRBJ1-6	.	.	14	TRBV3-1/TRBV3-2	TGTGCCAGCAGCCAATTGGACGGTCATTCACCCCTCCACTTT	CASSQLDGHSPLHF
TRBJ2-5	once	.	16	TRBV7-9	TGTGCCAGCAGCCCCACGCGCGCCGAGGTTAAAGAGACCCAGTACTTC	CASSPTRAEVKETQYF
TRBJ2-5	.	TRBD2	16	TRBV5-1	TGCGCCAGCAGCTTGATTACGACTAGCGAAATTGAGACCCAGTACTTC	CASSLITTSEIETQYF
TRBJ1-5	.	.	12	TRBV7-9	TGTGCCAGCAGCTTACCGCCTCAGCCCCAGCATTTT	CASSLPPQPQHF
TRBJ1-1	.	TRBD1	13	TRBV30	TGTGCCTGGAACCCGGGACAGGGGACTGAAGCTTTCTTT	CAWNPGQGTEAFF